The T cell receptor beta chain under discussion was sequenced for a study of blood T cell repertoires in COVID-19. This clone was found a few times. J was trimmed by 3 bases and V by 5 bases; bases with no gene match: 5. The CDR3 spans 15 residues. The germline CDR1 and CDR2 sequences are LNHDA and SQIVND (reference sequence). Repertoires were generated with immunoSEQ multiplex PCR, while TCRdb's copy carries only in-frame clones and drops some. The sample lists approximately 250,000 clones, around 87% occurring once. Seattle patient enrollment occurred during active infection, with longitudinal follow-up thereafter.

The chain uses TRBV19 and TRBJ1-3; 9 bases align to TRBD1. The sample comprised peripheral blood. The source is a woman aged 55-70 years with COVID-19, enrolled during active disease. CDR3 sequence (DNA): TGTGCCAGTAGTTTACAGGGGGCGCGTGGAAACACCATATATTTT. Its protein product is CASSLQGARGNTIYF.